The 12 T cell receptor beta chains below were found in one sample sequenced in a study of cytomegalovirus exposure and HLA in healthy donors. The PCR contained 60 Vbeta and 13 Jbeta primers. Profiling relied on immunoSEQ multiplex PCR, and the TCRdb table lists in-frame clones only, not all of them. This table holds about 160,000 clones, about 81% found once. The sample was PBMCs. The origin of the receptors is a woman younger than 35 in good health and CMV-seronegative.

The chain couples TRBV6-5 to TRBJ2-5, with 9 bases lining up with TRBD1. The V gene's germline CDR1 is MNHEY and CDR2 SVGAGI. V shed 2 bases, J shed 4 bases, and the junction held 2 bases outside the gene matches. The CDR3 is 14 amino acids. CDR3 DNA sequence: TGTGCCAGCAGTTACCGGGGACAGGGAGAGACCCAGTACTTC. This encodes CASSYRGQGETQYF.

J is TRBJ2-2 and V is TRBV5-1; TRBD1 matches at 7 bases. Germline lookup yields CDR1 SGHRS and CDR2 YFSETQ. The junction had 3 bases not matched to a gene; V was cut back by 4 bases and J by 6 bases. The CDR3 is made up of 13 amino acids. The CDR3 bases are TGCGCCAGCAGCCTACAGGGGCCCGGGGAGCTGTTTTTT. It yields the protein CASSLQGPGELFF.

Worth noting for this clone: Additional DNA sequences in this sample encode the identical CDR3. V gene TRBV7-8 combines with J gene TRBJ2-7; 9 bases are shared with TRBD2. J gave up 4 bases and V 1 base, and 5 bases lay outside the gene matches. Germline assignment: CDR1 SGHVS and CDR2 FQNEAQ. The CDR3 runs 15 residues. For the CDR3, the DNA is TGTGCCAGCAGCTTAGAGGCTAGCGGGACATACGAGCAGTACTTC. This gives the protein CASSLEASGTYEQYF.

CDR3 sequence (DNA): TGTGCCAGCTCACCTCTTAGAACCTACGAGCAGTACTTC. Translated, it gives CASSPLRTYEQYF. The J gene is TRBJ2-7, the V gene TRBV18, with unresolved D. The CDR3 has 13 amino acids. Trimming stripped 3 bases from V and 2 bases from J, with 8 bases between. Per germline, CDR1 KGHSH and CDR2 LQKENI.

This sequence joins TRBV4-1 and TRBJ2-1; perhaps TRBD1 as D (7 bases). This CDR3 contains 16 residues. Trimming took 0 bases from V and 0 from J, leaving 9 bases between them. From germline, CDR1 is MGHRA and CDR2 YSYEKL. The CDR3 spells CASSQDQGGSYNEQFF. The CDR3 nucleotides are TGCGCCAGCAGCCAAGATCAGGGGGGCTCCTACAATGAGCAGTTCTTC.

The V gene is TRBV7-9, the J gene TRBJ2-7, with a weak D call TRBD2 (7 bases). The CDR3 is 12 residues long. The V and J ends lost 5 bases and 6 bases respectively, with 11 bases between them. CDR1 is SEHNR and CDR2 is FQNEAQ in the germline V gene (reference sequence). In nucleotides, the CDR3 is TGTGCCAGCAGCCTGGGGGGGCTCGAGCAGTACTTC. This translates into CASSLGGLEQYF.

CDR3 in DNA: TGTGCCAGCAGCTTGAGGACAGGGAGGATCACTGAAGCTTTCTTT. Translated: CASSLRTGRITEAFF. This rearrangement joins TRBV5-6 to TRBJ1-1, with TRBD1 matching 8 bases. Germline V gene lookup returns CDR1 SGHDT and CDR2 YYEEEE. The CDR3 runs to 15 residues. The trim removed 1 base at V and 4 bases at J, leaving 6 bases unmatched.

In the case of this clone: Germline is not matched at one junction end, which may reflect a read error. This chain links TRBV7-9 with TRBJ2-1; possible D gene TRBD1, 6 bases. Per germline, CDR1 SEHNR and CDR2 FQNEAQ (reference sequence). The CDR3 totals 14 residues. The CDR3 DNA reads TGTTCCAGCAGCTTAGCGCCCGACAGGAATGAGCAGTTCTTC. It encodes CSSSLAPDRNEQFF.

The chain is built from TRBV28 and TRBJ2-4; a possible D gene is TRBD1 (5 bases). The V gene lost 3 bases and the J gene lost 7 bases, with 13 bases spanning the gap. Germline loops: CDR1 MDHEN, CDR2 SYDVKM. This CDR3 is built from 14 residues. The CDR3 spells CASSFLQDGNIQYF. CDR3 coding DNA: TGTGCCAGCAGTTTTTTACAGGATGGGAACATTCAGTACTTC.

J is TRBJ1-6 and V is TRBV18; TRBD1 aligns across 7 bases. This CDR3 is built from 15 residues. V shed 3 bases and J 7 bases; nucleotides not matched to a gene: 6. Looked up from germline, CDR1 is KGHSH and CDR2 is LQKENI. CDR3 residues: CASSPLGQENSPLHF. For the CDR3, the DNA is TGTGCCAGCTCACCTTTAGGACAGGAGAATTCACCCCTCCACTTT.

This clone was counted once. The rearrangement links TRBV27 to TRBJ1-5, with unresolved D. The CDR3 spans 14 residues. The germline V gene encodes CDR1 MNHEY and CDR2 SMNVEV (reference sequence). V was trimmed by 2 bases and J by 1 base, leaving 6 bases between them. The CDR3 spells CASSLRGSNQPQHF. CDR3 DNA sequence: TGTGCCAGCAGTTTACGTGGCAGCAATCAGCCCCAGCATTTT.

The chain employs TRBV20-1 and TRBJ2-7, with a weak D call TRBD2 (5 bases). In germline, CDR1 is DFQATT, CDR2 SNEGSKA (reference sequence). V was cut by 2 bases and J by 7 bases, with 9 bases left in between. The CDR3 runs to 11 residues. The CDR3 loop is CSARPTREQYF. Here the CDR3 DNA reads TGCAGTGCTAGACCAACTAGGGAGCAGTACTTC.